These T cell receptor beta chains were read from a single sample in a study of PD-1 blockade in classical Hodgkin lymphoma. Here immunoSEQ multiplex PCR was the method, and the copy in TCRdb shows in-frame clones only, minus some. This sample has about 97,000 clones; over 70% occur once, and the top ten carry more than 10%. The sequencing used peripheral blood mononuclear cells (PBMCs), collected at baseline. The receptors shown here come from a human donor with classical Hodgkin lymphoma. The CDR3 runs from the conserved cysteine through the conserved F or W. A D gene is named only where the DNA matches it firmly. Size values are once, few and many counts, or a class for expanded clones, and some rows have none.

d_call	cdr3_length	j_call	clone_size	v_call	cdr3_nt	cdr3_aa
TRBD1	15	TRBJ1-2	-	TRBV4-2	TGTGCCAGCAGCCCACCGGGACAGGGAACGATGGGCTACACCTTC	CASSPPGQGTMGYTF
-	15	TRBJ2-1	-	TRBV7-2	TGTGCCAGCAGCTTAGATAGGCAAACCTACAATGAGCAGTTCTTC	CASSLDRQTYNEQFF
-	14	TRBJ2-3	-	TRBV9	TGTGCCAGCAGCGTAGTGGGGAGCACAGATACGCAGTATTTT	CASSVVGSTDTQYF
TRBD2	16	TRBJ2-5	-	TRBV9	TGTGCCAGCAGCGTAGTAGGGACTAGCGGCCAAGAGACCCAGTACTTC	CASSVVGTSGQETQYF
-	13	TRBJ1-3	-	TRBV6-5	TGTGCCAGCAGCTATCAACGTGGAAACACCATATATTTT	CASSYQRGNTIYF
-	13	TRBJ2-1	-	TRBV7-2	TGTGCCAGCACTGCGGGACTTAACAATGAGCAGTTCTTC	CASTAGLNNEQFF
-	14	TRBJ1-4	-	TRBV4-1	TGCGCCAGCAGCCTTTCCCCTGGGATTGAAAAACTGTTTTTT	CASSLSPGIEKLFF
TRBD1	14	TRBJ1-1	-	TRBV28	TGTGCCAGCACAAATCCGGGACAGGGCACTGAAGCTTTCTTT	CASTNPGQGTEAFF
-	13	TRBJ1-1	-	TRBV6-1	TGTGCCAGCAGTGTAGGCAGGGACACTGAAGCTTTCTTT	CASSVGRDTEAFF
-	15	TRBJ1-2	-	TRBV2	TGTGCCAGCAGCCCGGAACCAGGGTCCATTAATGGCTACACCTTC	CASSPEPGSINGYTF
-	17	TRBJ1-1	-	TRBV5-1	TGCGCCAGCAGGACAACAGGAGGGTGGGATAAGAACACTGAAGCTTTCTTT	CASRTTGGWDKNTEAFF
TRBD1	14	TRBJ1-5	-	TRBV7-8	TGTGCCAGCAGCCCTAGGACAGGGGATCAGCCCCAGCATTTT	CASSPRTGDQPQHF
TRBD2	11	TRBJ2-7	-	TRBV10-1	TGCACGGGGGGACTAGCCGGCGAGCAGTACTTC	CTGGLAGEQYF
-	15	TRBJ1-4	-	TRBV5-4	TGTGCCAGCTCAACAAGGGCAGGGGTAAATGAAAAACTGTTTTTT	CASSTRAGVNEKLFF
TRBD1	14	TRBJ2-5	-	TRBV15	TGTGCCACCAGCCCACCTCGGGACAGGGGGGCCCAGTACTTC	CATSPPRDRGAQYF
-	11	TRBJ2-3	-	TRBV28	TGTGCCAGCAGTTTAACAGATACGCAGTATTTT	CASSLTDTQYF
-	14	TRBJ2-7	-	TRBV7-2	TGTGCCAGCAGCCAGCAGGGGGGGATCTACGAGCAGTACTTC	CASSQQGGIYEQYF
TRBD2	13	TRBJ2-5	-	TRBV11-3	TGTGCCAGCAGCGCTAGCGGCCAAGAGACCCAGTACTTC	CASSASGQETQYF
TRBD1	17	TRBJ2-1	-	TRBV9	TGTGCCAGCAGCGCCGGACAGGGGGCGAGCTCCTACAATGAGCAGTTCTTC	CASSAGQGASSYNEQFF
-	13	TRBJ1-1	-	TRBV27	TGTGCCAGCAGTTTTCAGCGGCACACTGAAGCTTTCTTT	CASSFQRHTEAFF
-	14	TRBJ1-2	few	TRBV5-1	TGCGCCAGCAGCTTGGGCGGCAGGGTGGATGGCTACACCTTC	CASSLGGRVDGYTF
-	14	TRBJ2-1	-	TRBV5-1	TGCGCCACCGAGCGGGTTAGCTCCTACAATGAGCAGTTCTTC	CATERVSSYNEQFF
-	14	TRBJ2-3	-	TRBV5-6	TGTGCCAGCAGCTTGGTGTCCCGCACAGATACGCAGTATTTT	CASSLVSRTDTQYF
-	15	TRBJ2-7	-	TRBV10-2	TGCGCCAGCAGTCAATTAAGCGGCATAACCTACGAGCAGTACTTC	CASSQLSGITYEQYF
TRBD2	14	TRBJ2-7	-	TRBV11-2	TGTGCCAGCAGCTTAGAGGGAGGGCCCTACGAGCAGTACTTC	CASSLEGGPYEQYF
-	13	TRBJ1-1	-	TRBV5-5	TGTGCCAGCAGACAGGGCCTGAACACTGAAGCTTTCTTT	CASRQGLNTEAFF
-	14	TRBJ2-1	-	TRBV6-5	TGTGCCAGCACCAAACCGGGCCCGAAGGGTGAGCAGTTCTTC	CASTKPGPKGEQFF
-	13	TRBJ1-1	-	TRBV6-6	TGTGCCAGCATGGCGGGACGCAATTTGGGAGCTTTCTTT	CASMAGRNLGAFF
-	15	TRBJ2-3	-	TRBV5-1	TGCGCCAGCAGCTTTCTGGGAGCAATATCGGATACGCAGTATTTT	CASSFLGAISDTQYF
TRBD1	15	TRBJ1-5	-	TRBV25-1	TGTGCCAGCAGTGCAGGGGGGCAGGGCAATCAGCCCCAGCATTTT	CASSAGGQGNQPQHF
-	16	TRBJ2-3	-	TRBV5-1	TGCGCCAGCAGCTTGGTATGGGGGGAAGCACCGGGTACGCAGTATTTT	CASSLVWGEAPGTQYF
-	15	TRBJ2-3	-	TRBV10-3	TGTGCCATCAGTGATGGGACTCGTGGTGGAGATACGCAGTATTTT	CAISDGTRGGDTQYF
-	16	TRBJ2-1	-	TRBV7-6	TGTGCCAGCAGCCTAGAGGCAGGCGAAGGGGGCAATGAGCAGTTCTTC	CASSLEAGEGGNEQFF
-	13	TRBJ2-3	-	TRBV11-3	TGTGCCAGCAGCTCAGCTAGCTCAGATACGCAGTATTTT	CASSSASSDTQYF
TRBD1	13	TRBJ1-1	-	TRBV11-2	TGTGCCAGCAGCGCTGACAGGGAAAGGAGAGCTTTCTTT	CASSADRERRAFF